A selection of T cell receptor beta chains follows, all from one sample in a study of T cell repertoires in cytomegalovirus infection. TCRdb processed the reads anew with MiXCR; each CDR3 protein has one entry. The table records under 300,000 distinct CDR3 sequences, 9% to 15% of them present only once. The sequencing sample was made of PBMCs. These receptors were taken from a human donor in good health (CMV status not recorded). Some clones in this sample may be carry-over from other donors' samples. Both conserved end residues are part of each CDR3. Each record gives: V gene, J gene, clone size, D gene, CDR3 DNA, CDR3 protein. D genes are given only for firm matches. Clone size appears in some rows only: once, few, many, or a class for an expanded clone.

>TRBV7-2|TRBJ2-2|many|-
TGTGCCAGCAGCTTACTAGGGGGGGACACCGGGGAGCTGTTTTTT
CASSLLGGDTGELFF
>TRBV6-8|TRBJ2-1|few|-
TGTGCCAGCAGTTACTCGACCGGGACGAGCTACAATGAGCAGTTCTTC
CASSYSTGTSYNEQFF
>TRBV28|TRBJ1-6|many|TRBD1
TGTGCCGAAGGGGGCAGGGTTGGAAATTCACCCCTCCACTTT
CAEGGRVGNSPLHF
>TRBV7-2|TRBJ2-1|many|TRBD2
TGTGCCAGCAGCTTCCCTAGCGGGGGGGAGGAGCAGTTCTTC
CASSFPSGGEEQFF
>TRBV20-1|TRBJ2-7|few|TRBD2
TGCAGTGCTAGAGAGAAGCGGGAGGTAGGTGTCCGCTCCTACGAGCAGTACTTC
CSAREKREVGVRSYEQYF
>TRBV19|TRBJ2-5|-|TRBD1
TGTGCCAGTAGTATGGGGACAGGGGTTTCGAGCTTAGGGACCCAGTACTTC
CASSMGTGVSSLGTQYF
>TRBV2|TRBJ2-2|-|-
TGTGCCAGCAGTGAGCGAAGGGGCGGAAACACCGGGGAGCTGTTTTTT
CASSERRGGNTGELFF
>TRBV28|TRBJ1-3|many|-
TGTGCCAGCAGTCCAAATTACGACAGAAACTCTGGAAACACCATATATTTT
CASSPNYDRNSGNTIYF
>TRBV19|TRBJ1-6|-|-
TGTGCCAGTAGTAGTGACGATCGGGATTCACCCCTCCACTTT
CASSSDDRDSPLHF
>TRBV5-1|TRBJ2-1|-|-
TGCGCCAGCAGCTTGGCCCTCGGGACAAATGAGCAGTTCTTC
CASSLALGTNEQFF
>TRBV5-1|TRBJ2-7|-|-
TGCGCCAGCAGTGCCGGGACAACCTCCTACGAGCAGTACTTC
CASSAGTTSYEQYF
>TRBV7-3|TRBJ2-1|-|TRBD2
TGTGCCAGCAGCTTAACTATCCTAGCGGGAGGCCCTGGGGGTGAGCAGTTCTTC
CASSLTILAGGPGGEQFF
>TRBV7-9|TRBJ1-2|many|-
TGTGCCAGCAGCCCTGACGGCTATGGCTACACCTTC
CASSPDGYGYTF
>TRBV19|TRBJ2-7|-|TRBD2
TGTGCCAGTAGTATAGGAAGCGGGGGCTCCTACGAGCAGTACTTC
CASSIGSGGSYEQYF
>TRBV19|TRBJ2-1|few|TRBD2
TGTGCCAGTAGACGCTCGGCGGGAGTGGTTTGGGACAATGAGCAGTTCTTC
CASRRSAGVVWDNEQFF
>TRBV7-8|TRBJ2-5|many|TRBD1
TGTGCCAGCAGCCGGGACAGGGGGCGCGAAGAGACCCAGTACTTC
CASSRDRGREETQYF
>TRBV20-1|TRBJ2-7|few|TRBD2
TGCAGTGCTAGGGCCCTAGTGGCGGGGGATCCCTACGAGCAGTACTTC
CSARALVAGDPYEQYF
>TRBV7-2|TRBJ2-5|many|TRBD1
TGTGCCAGCAGCTTAGGGGGGACAGGGGGCGTAGAGACCCAGTACTTC
CASSLGGTGGVETQYF
>TRBV19|TRBJ2-5|-|TRBD1
TGTGCCAGTAGACAGGGGAGAGAGACCCAGTACTTC
CASRQGRETQYF
>TRBV7-7|TRBJ2-3|many|-
TGTGCCAGCAGCCTATCAAGGGGGGGGACAGATACGCAGTATTTT
CASSLSRGGTDTQYF
>TRBV28|TRBJ2-5|many|TRBD1
TGTGCCAGCATCGAGGGACAGGGCGAGACCCAGTACTTC
CASIEGQGETQYF
>TRBV20-1|TRBJ2-1|many|TRBD2
TGCAGTGCGCCTACTAGCGGGGCTGACTTGAGCTCCTACAATGAGCAGTTCTTC
CSAPTSGADLSSYNEQFF
>TRBV19|TRBJ2-2|many|-
TGTGCCAGTAGTATGGGTTCGTCCGGGGAGCTGTTTTTT
CASSMGSSGELFF
>TRBV7-6|TRBJ2-2|many|-
TGTGCCAGCAGCTTCTCAGACACCGGGGAGCTGTTTTTT
CASSFSDTGELFF
>TRBV2|TRBJ2-7|few|-
TGTGCCAGCGGGTCCGCCTACGAGCAGTACTTC
CASGSAYEQYF
>TRBV7-7|TRBJ2-6|many|-
TGTGCCAGCAGCTCTACAAAGGCTGGGGCCAACGTCCTGACTTTC
CASSSTKAGANVLTF
>TRBV29-1|TRBJ2-3|few|-
TGCAGCGTCCAGATTACAGATACGCAGTATTTT
CSVQITDTQYF
>TRBV7-2|TRBJ1-5|many|-
TGTGCCAGCAGCTTTAGGCCGGAGGGCAATCAGCCCCAGCATTTT
CASSFRPEGNQPQHF
>TRBV4-3|TRBJ1-1|-|-
TGCGCCAGCAGCCAAGAAAAGAGGACTGAAGCTTTCTTT
CASSQEKRTEAFF
>TRBV14|TRBJ1-1|-|TRBD1
TGTGCCAGCAGCCGAAAAGTACAGGGGTTGGGCACTGAAGCTTTCTTT
CASSRKVQGLGTEAFF
>TRBV19|TRBJ1-1|-|-
TGTGCCAGTAGTATTCTGGGGTCGAACACTGAAGCTTTCTTT
CASSILGSNTEAFF
>TRBV7-2|TRBJ2-1|many|-
TGTGCCAGCAGACTGAACAATGAGCAGTTCTTC
CASRLNNEQFF
>TRBV5-1|TRBJ2-1|-|TRBD1
TGCGCCAGCAGCTTGGCCCCGGACAGGGCTAATGAGCAGTTCTTC
CASSLAPDRANEQFF
>TRBV9|TRBJ2-7|-|TRBD2
TGTGCCAGCAGCGTAGCCGGGACTAGCGGGTATAACGAGCAGTACTTC
CASSVAGTSGYNEQYF
>TRBV5-1|TRBJ2-1|-|TRBD2
TGCGCCAGCAGCTGGGGACTAGCGGACAATGAGCAGTTCTTC
CASSWGLADNEQFF
>TRBV25-1|TRBJ2-7|-|-
TGTGCCAGCAGTGAAGTCGGGGGAGCCTACGAGCAGTACTTC
CASSEVGGAYEQYF
>TRBV7-2|TRBJ2-5|many|TRBD2
TGTGCCAGCAGCTTGGCTAGCGGGAGACTGGGAGAGACCCAGTACTTC
CASSLASGRLGETQYF
>TRBV28|TRBJ2-7|-|TRBD2
TGTGCCAGCAGTCCAGTCCGGGGGGGGCCCCACTACGAGCAGTACTTC
CASSPVRGGPHYEQYF
>TRBV7-6|TRBJ2-1|many|TRBD2
TGTGCCAGCAGCTTAGAAGCGGGAGGCCCAGTTGAGCAGTTCTTC
CASSLEAGGPVEQFF
>TRBV19|TRBJ1-6|many|-
TGTGCCAGTAGATTCTCCGGTAATAATTCACCCCTCCACTTT
CASRFSGNNSPLHF
>TRBV6-2/TRBV6-3|TRBJ1-5|few|-
TGTGCCAGCAGCCTTGATCGGGCCAGGGGAGAGAATCAGCCCCAGCATTTT
CASSLDRARGENQPQHF
>TRBV5-4|TRBJ2-1|-|-
TGTGCCAGCAGCTTGTCTCAGGGCCAGGGGGGGGATGAGCAGTTCTTC
CASSLSQGQGGDEQFF
>TRBV11-2|TRBJ2-1|-|TRBD2
TGTGCCAGCAGCTGGGGACTAGGGCAATACAATGAGCAGTTCTTC
CASSWGLGQYNEQFF
>TRBV28|TRBJ2-5|many|-
TGTGCCAGCAACTGGTACCGGGACACCTTGGGGGCCCAGTACTTC
CASNWYRDTLGAQYF
>TRBV6-4|TRBJ1-1|few|TRBD1
TGTGCCAGCAGTGACTCTCGGAAGGGGGCAGCTTTCTTT
CASSDSRKGAAFF